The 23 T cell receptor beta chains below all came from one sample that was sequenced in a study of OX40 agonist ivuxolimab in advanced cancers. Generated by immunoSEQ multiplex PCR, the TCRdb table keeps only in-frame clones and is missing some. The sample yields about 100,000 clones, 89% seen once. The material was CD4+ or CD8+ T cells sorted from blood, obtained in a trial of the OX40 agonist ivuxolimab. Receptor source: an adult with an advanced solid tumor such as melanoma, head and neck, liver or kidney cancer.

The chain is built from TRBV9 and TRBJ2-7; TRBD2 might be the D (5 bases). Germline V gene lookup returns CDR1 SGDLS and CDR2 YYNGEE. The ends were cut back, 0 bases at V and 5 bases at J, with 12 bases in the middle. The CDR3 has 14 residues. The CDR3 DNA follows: TGTGCCAGCAGCGTAGCGGGGAGTGGAAACGAGCAGTACTTC. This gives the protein CASSVAGSGNEQYF.

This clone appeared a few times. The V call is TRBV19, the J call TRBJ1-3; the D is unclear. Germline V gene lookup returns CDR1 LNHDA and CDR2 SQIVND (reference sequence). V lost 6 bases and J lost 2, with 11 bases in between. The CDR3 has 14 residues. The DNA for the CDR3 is TGTGCCAGTAGCAGTCCGGGTACTGGAAACACCATATATTTT. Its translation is CASSSPGTGNTIYF.

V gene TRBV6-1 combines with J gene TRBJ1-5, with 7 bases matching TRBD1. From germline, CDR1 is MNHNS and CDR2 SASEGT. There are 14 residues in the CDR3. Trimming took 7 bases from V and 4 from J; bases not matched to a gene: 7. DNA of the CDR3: TGTGCCAGCACGCGGGACAGTGGAAATCAGCCCCAGCATTTT. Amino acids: CASTRDSGNQPQHF.

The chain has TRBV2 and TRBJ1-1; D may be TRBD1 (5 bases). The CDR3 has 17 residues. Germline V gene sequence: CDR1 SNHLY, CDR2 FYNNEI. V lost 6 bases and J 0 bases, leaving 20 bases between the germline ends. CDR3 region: CASRLREGGRMNTEAFF. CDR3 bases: TGTGCCAGCAGACTCAGGGAGGGTGGAAGAATGAACACTGAAGCTTTCTTT. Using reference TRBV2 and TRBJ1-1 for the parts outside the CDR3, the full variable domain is EPEVTQTPSHQVTQMGQEVILRCVPISNHLYFYWYRQILGQKVEFLVSFYNNEISEKSEIFDDQFSVERPDGSNFTLKIRSTKLEDSAMYFCASRLREGGRMNTEAFFGQGTRLTVV.

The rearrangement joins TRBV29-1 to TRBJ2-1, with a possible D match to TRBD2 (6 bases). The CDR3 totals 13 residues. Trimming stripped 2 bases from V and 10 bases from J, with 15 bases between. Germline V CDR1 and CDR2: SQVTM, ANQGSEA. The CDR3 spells CSVERRARVEQFF. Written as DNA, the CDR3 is TGCAGCGTTGAAAGGAGGGCGAGAGTGGAGCAGTTCTTC.

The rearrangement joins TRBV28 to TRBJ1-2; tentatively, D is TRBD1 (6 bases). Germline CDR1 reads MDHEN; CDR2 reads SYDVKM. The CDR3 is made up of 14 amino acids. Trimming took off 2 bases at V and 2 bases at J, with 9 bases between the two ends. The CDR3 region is CASSLNRVNYGYTF. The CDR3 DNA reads TGTGCCAGCAGTTTAAACAGGGTAAACTATGGCTACACCTTC.

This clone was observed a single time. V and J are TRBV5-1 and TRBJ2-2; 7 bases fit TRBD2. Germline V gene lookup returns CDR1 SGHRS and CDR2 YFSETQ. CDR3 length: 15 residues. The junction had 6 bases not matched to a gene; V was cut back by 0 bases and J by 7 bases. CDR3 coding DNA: TGCGCCAGCAGCTTGGCTAGCGGCCTAGGCGGGGAGCTGTTTTTT. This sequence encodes CASSLASGLGGELFF. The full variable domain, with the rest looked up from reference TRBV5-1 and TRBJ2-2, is KAGVTQTPRYLIKTRGQQVTLSCSPISGHRSVSWYQQTPGQGLQFLFEYFSETQRNKGNFPGRFSGRQFSNSRSEMNVSTLELGDSALYLCASSLASGLGGELFFGEGSRLTVL.

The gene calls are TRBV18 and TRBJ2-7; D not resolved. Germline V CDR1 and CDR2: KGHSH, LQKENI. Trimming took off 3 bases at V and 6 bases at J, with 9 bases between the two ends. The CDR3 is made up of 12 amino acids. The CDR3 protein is CASSPRGGEQYF. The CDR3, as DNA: TGTGCCAGCTCACCTCGAGGTGGCGAGCAGTACTTC.

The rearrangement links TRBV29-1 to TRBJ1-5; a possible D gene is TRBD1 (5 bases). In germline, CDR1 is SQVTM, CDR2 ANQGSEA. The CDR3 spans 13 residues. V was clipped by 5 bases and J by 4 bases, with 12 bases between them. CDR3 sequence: CSVSGSTNQPQHF. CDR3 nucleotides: TGCAGCGTTTCAGGGAGTACGAATCAGCCCCAGCATTTT.

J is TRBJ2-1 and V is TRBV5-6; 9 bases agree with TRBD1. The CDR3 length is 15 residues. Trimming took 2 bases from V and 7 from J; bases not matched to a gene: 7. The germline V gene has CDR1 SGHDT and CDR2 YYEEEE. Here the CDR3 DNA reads TGTGCCAGCAGCTTAACCGGGACAGGGAAAAATGAGCAGTTCTTC. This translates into CASSLTGTGKNEQFF.

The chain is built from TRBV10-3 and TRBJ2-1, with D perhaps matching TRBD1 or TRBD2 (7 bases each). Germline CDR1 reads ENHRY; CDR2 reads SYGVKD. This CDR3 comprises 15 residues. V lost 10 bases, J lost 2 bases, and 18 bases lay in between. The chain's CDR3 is CATQGGIDTYNEQFF. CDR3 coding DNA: TGTGCCACCCAGGGGGGGATTGATACCTACAATGAGCAGTTCTTC.

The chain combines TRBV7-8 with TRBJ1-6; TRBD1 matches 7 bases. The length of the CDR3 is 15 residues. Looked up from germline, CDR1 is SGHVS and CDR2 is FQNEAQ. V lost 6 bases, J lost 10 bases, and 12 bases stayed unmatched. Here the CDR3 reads CASSIRGDSKSPLHF. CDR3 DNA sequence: TGTGCCAGCAGTATTAGGGGGGACAGCAAATCACCCCTCCACTTT.

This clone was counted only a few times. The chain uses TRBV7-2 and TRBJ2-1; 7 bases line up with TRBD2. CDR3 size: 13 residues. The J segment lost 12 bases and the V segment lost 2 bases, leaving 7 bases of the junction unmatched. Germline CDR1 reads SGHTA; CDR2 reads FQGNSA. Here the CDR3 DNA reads TGTGCCAGCAGCTTAAGCGGGATTCAGAGGCAGTTCTTC. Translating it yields CASSLSGIQRQFF.

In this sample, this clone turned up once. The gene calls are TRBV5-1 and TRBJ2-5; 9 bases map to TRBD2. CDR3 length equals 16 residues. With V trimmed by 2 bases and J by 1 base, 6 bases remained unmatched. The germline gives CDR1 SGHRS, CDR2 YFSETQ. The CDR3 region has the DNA TGCGCCAGCAGCTTAGGTAGCGGGGGATTCCAAGAGACCCAGTACTTC. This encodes CASSLGSGGFQETQYF.

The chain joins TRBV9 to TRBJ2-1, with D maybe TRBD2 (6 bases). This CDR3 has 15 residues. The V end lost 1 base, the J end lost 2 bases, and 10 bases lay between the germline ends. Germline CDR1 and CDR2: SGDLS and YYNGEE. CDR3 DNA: TGTGCCAGCAGCGTAATCGGGGGTACCTACAATGAGCAGTTCTTC. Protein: CASSVIGGTYNEQFF.

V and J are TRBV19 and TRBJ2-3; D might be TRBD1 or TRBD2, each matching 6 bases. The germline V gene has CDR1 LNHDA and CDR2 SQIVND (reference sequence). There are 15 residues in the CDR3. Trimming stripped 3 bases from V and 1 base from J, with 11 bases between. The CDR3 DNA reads TGTGCCAGTAGTATGGGGGCTAGCGGCACAGATACGCAGTATTTT. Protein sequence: CASSMGASGTDTQYF.

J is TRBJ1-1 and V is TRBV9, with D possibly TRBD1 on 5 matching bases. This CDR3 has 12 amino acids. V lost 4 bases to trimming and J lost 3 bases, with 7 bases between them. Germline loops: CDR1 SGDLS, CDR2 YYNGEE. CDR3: CASSTGHTEAFF. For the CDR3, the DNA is TGTGCCAGCAGCACAGGACACACTGAAGCTTTCTTT.

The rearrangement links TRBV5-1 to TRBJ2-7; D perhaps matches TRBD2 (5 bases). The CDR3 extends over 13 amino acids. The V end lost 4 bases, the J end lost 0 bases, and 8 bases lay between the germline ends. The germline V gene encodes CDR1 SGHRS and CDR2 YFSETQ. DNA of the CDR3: TGCGCCAGCAGCGGAGGATTCTCCTACGAGCAGTACTTC. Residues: CASSGGFSYEQYF.

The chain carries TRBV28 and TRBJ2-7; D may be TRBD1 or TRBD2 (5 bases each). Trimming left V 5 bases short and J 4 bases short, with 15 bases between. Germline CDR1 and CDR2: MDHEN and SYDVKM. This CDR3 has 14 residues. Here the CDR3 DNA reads TGTGCCAGCAGTCAGGGTGGGAGCACGTACGAGCAGTACTTC. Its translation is CASSQGGSTYEQYF.

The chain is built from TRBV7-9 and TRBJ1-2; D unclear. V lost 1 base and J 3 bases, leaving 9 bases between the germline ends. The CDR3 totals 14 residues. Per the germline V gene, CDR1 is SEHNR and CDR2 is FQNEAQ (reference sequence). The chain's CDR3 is CASSLVALDYGYTF. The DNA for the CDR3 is TGTGCCAGCAGCTTAGTCGCACTCGACTATGGCTACACCTTC. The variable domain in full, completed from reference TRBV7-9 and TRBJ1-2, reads DTGVSQNPRHKITKRGQNVTFRCDPISEHNRLYWYRQTLGQGPEFLTYFQNEAQLEKSRLLSDRFSAERPKGSFSTLEIQRTEQGDSAMYLCASSLVALDYGYTFGSGTRLTVV.

CDR3: CASRNPRTGRPYGYTF. CDR3 sequence (DNA): TGTGCCAGTAGGAACCCCCGGACAGGGAGACCCTATGGCTACACCTTC. The chain recombines TRBV19 with TRBJ1-2, with 8 positions matching TRBD1. Trimming at V came to 6 bases and at J to 4 bases, leaving 13 bases not matched to a gene. The V gene's germline CDR1 is LNHDA and CDR2 SQIVND (reference sequence). The CDR3 spans 16 residues.

The CDR3, as DNA: TGCGCCAGCAGCTTGTCCCATGGTTTCACTGAAGCTTTCTTT. The encoded protein is CASSLSHGFTEAFF. This chain connects TRBV5-1 to TRBJ1-1; D remains ambiguous. Trimming took off 1 base at V and 4 bases at J, with 11 bases between the two ends. This CDR3 contains 14 residues. Per the germline V gene, CDR1 is SGHRS and CDR2 is YFSETQ. Full variable domain (outside the CDR3, taken from reference TRBV5-1 and TRBJ1-1): KAGVTQTPRYLIKTRGQQVTLSCSPISGHRSVSWYQQTPGQGLQFLFEYFSETQRNKGNFPGRFSGRQFSNSRSEMNVSTLELGDSALYLCASSLSHGFTEAFFGQGTRLTVV.

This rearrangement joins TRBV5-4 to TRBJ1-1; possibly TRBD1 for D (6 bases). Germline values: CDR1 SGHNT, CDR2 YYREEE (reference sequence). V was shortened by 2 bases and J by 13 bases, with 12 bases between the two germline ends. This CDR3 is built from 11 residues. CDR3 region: CASSLTGKVFF. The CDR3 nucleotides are TGTGCCAGCAGCTTAACAGGGAAGGTTTTCTTT.